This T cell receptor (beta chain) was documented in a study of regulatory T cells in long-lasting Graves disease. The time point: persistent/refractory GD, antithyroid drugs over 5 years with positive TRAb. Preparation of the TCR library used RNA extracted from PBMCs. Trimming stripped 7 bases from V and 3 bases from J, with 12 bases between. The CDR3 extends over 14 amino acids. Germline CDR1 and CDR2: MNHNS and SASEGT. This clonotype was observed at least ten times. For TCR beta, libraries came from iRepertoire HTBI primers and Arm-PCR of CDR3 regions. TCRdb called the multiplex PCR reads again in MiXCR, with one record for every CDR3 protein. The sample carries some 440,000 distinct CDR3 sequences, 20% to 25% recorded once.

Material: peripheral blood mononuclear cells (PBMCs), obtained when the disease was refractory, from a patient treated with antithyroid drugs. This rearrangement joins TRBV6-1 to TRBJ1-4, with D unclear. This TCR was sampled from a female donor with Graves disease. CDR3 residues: CASTSGGANEKLFF. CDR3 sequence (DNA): TGTGCCAGCACCTCGGGAGGAGCTAATGAAAAACTGTTTTTT.